These 11 T cell receptor beta chains came from one sample sequenced in a study of regulatory T cells in long-lasting Graves disease. Time point in this sample: newly diagnosed GD, antithyroid drugs for less than 3 months. PBMC-extracted RNA yielded the TCR library. Arm-PCR of CDR3 regions and iRepertoire HTBI primers were the basis on which TCR beta libraries were built. In TCRdb, the multiplex PCR reads were re-called with MiXCR into one record per CDR3 protein. The repertoire holds about 560,000 distinct CDR3 sequences, with roughly a sixth as singletons. These data also formed part of another study, on T cells in Graves' hyperthyroidism and ophthalmopathy.

The sample was peripheral blood mononuclear cells (PBMCs), taken at new diagnosis, from a patient treated with antithyroid drugs. The receptors originated from a man aged 18 to 30 with Graves disease.

This clonotype was detected many times. The rearrangement joins TRBV6-5 to TRBJ1-4; D unclear. This CDR3 region has 16 residues. Germline V gene lookup returns CDR1 MNHEY and CDR2 SVGAGI. Trimming removed 2 bases from V and 0 bases from J, with 10 bases in between. The CDR3 sequence is CASSYIHSATNEKLFF. The CDR3 coding sequence is TGTGCCAGCAGTTACATTCACAGTGCAACTAATGAAAAACTGTTTTTT.

This clonotype was counted only a few times. This chain joins TRBV10-3 and TRBJ1-4; 9 positions agree with TRBD1. There are 15 residues in the CDR3. V was pared by 10 bases and J by 6 bases, with 12 bases of the junction left unmatched. Looked up from germline, CDR1 is ENHRY and CDR2 is SYGVKD. The CDR3 loop reads CASGYGQGIDEKLFF. In nucleotides, the CDR3 is TGTGCCAGCGGGTATGGACAGGGGATTGATGAAAAACTGTTTTTT.

In its sample, this clonotype was seen many times. The chain joins TRBV12-3 or TRBV12-4 to TRBJ2-3; D perhaps matches TRBD1 (6 bases). Between the trimmed V and J ends, which lost 4 bases and 3 bases, there was a span of 11 bases. The CDR3 has 14 residues. CDR3 sequence (DNA): TGTGCCAGCAGTTGGACAGATAGAACAGATACGCAGTATTTT. It encodes CASSWTDRTDTQYF.

This clonotype came up a few times. The V gene is TRBV6-9, the J gene TRBJ1-6, with D possibly TRBD1 on 6 matching bases. Between the trimmed V and J ends, which lost 3 bases and 10 bases, there was a span of 19 bases. Germline V gives CDR1 MNHGY, CDR2 SVAAGI. The CDR3 covers 16 residues. The CDR3: CASSYHRDRLVSPLHF. The DNA for the CDR3 is TGTGCCAGCAGTTACCACAGGGACCGCCTCGTCTCACCCCTCCACTTT.

Worth noting for this clonotype: The junction does not match germline at one end; this may be a read error. V usage is TRBV6-5 and J usage is TRBJ1-6, with 9 bases fitting TRBD1. This CDR3 spans 15 amino acids. CDR1 is MNHEY and CDR2 is SVGAGI in the germline V gene. This chain's CDR3 is CASSYSKEPGTGFWF. The CDR3, as DNA: TGTGCCAGCAGTTACTCTAAGGAACCCGGGACAGGGTTTTGGTTT.

J is TRBJ1-5 and V is TRBV6-1; the D is unclear. Between the trimmed V and J ends, which lost 6 bases and 0 bases, there was a span of 9 bases. This CDR3 is 14 amino acids long. Germline CDR1 is MNHNS and CDR2 is SASEGT. DNA for the CDR3: TGTGCCAGCAGAGGATTGAATAGCAATCAGCCCCAGCATTTT. Its translation is CASRGLNSNQPQHF.

Ten or more counts support this clonotype. The genes are TRBV29-1 and TRBJ2-1; 7 bases are a match to TRBD1. Per the germline V gene, CDR1 is SQVTM and CDR2 is ANQGSEA. The CDR3 covers 14 residues. V lost 8 bases, J lost 2 bases, and 9 bases stayed unmatched. The CDR3 DNA reads TGCAGCACAGCGGACAGGACGACCTACAATGAGCAGTTCTTC. Translating it yields CSTADRTTYNEQFF.

J is TRBJ2-5 and V is TRBV6-7, with D hard to call. TRBV6-7 is an ORF for which the function is uncertain. The CDR3 extends over 11 amino acids. CDR3 region: CGVGNQETQYF. The CDR3, as DNA: TGTGGTGTGGGCAACCAAGAGACCCAGTACTTC.

The table lists this clonotype with a few counts. The J gene is TRBJ2-4, the V gene TRBV6-9; D is perhaps TRBD1 (6 bases). Germline CDR1 and CDR2: MNHGY and SVAAGI. This CDR3 is 15 amino acids long. Trimming shortened V by 3 bases and J by 6 bases, and 15 bases separated the two germline ends. CDR3 sequence (DNA): TGTGCCAGCAGTTACCGTCGGGACATAGGAAACATTCAGTACTTC. This gives the protein CASSYRRDIGNIQYF.

This chain's CDR3 is CASSPRRAADTQYF. The CDR3 nucleotides are TGTGCCAGCAGCCCCCGCCGAGCAGCGGATACGCAGTATTTT. The chain has TRBV6-1 and TRBJ2-3, with D hard to call. Between the trimmed V and J ends, which lost 6 bases and 6 bases, there was a span of 16 bases. The germline gives CDR1 MNHNS, CDR2 SASEGT. The CDR3 sequence is 14 residues long.

This clonotype has ten or more counts. This rearrangement joins TRBV20-1 to TRBJ2-2; unclear D gene. The germline CDR1 and CDR2 sequences are DFQATT and SNEGSKA (reference sequence). Trimming took off 5 bases at V and 0 bases at J, with 10 bases between the two ends. The CDR3 contains 14 residues. CDR3 amino acids: CSASHTSNTGELFF. The CDR3 DNA reads as TGCAGTGCTTCTCATACTTCGAACACCGGGGAGCTGTTTTTT.